Here is one T cell receptor (beta chain) with its context. Its antigen is not identified. This specimen comes from a study of blood T cells in healthy people across ages. Points from the study as a whole: Unknown donor CMV status possibly confounded expanded clonotype changes.

Alongside a J-beta primer mix, a sample-barcoded 5' primer served in a second PCR lasting 7 to 11 cycles. Each CDR3 protein is one row after TCRdb ran MiXCR on the 5' RACE reads. The sample consists of around 1.5 million distinct CDR3 sequences, approximately 60% of them appearing once. The CDR3 runs 15 residues. CDR1 MGHDK and CDR2 SYGVNS come from the germline V gene. V was clipped by 3 bases and J by 3 bases, with 11 bases between them. The V call is TRBV25-1, the J call TRBJ2-2; TRBD1 might be the D (6 bases). Sample: blood. The TCR sequence derives from a man between 18 and 29 years old in good health. Written as DNA, the CDR3 is TGTGCCAGCAGTGAGGACAGTAGGGACACCGGGGAGCTGTTTTTT. Residues: CASSEDSRDTGELFF. Supplemented by reference TRBV25-1 and TRBJ2-2, the full variable domain reads EADIYQTPRYLVIGTGKKITLECSQTMGHDKMYWYQQDPGMELHLIHYSYGVNSTEKGDLSSESTVSRIRTEHFPLTLESARPSHTSQYLCASSEDSRDTGELFFGEGSRLTVL.